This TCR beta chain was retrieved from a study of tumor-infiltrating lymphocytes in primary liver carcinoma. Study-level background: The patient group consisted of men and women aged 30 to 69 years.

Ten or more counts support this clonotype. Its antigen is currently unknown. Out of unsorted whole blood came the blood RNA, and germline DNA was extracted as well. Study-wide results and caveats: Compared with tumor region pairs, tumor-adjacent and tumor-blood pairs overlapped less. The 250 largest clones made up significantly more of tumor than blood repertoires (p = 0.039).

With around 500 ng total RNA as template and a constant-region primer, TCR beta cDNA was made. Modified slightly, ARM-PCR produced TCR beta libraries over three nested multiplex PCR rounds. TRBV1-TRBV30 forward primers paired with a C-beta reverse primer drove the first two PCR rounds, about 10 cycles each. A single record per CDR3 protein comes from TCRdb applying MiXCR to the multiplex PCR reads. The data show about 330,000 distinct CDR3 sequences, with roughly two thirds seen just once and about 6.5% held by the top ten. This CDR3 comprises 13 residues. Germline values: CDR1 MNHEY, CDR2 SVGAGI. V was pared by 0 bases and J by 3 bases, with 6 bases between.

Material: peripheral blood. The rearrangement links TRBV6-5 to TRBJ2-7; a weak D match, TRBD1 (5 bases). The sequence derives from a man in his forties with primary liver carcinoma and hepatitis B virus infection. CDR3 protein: CASSYSQVYEQYF. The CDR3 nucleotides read TGTGCCAGCAGTTACTCACAGGTCTACGAGCAGTACTTC.